A selection of T cell receptor beta chains follows, all from one sample in a study of OX40 agonist ivuxolimab in advanced cancers. The repertoire was sequenced with immunoSEQ multiplex PCR; TCRdb's copy has only in-frame clones and lacks some. The table shows 55,000 to 70,000 clones, with roughly nine tenths occurring only once. Sequencing was performed on CD4+ or CD8+ T cells sorted from blood, taken in a trial of the OX40 agonist ivuxolimab. The receptors originated from an adult with an advanced solid tumor such as melanoma, head and neck, liver or kidney cancer. The CDR3 runs from the conserved cysteine through the conserved F or W. A D gene is named only where the DNA matches it firmly. Expanded clones are given a class, and other clones once, few, many or no size at all.

cdr3_nt cdr3_aa j_call d_call clone_size v_call
TGCGCCAGCAGCCCCATGGCAGGGTTGGATGGCTACACCTTC CASSPMAGLDGYTF TRBJ1-2 NA NA TRBV5-1
TGTGCCAGCAGCCTCTCGGACACTGAAGCTTTCTTT CASSLSDTEAFF TRBJ1-1 NA NA TRBV2
TGTGCCAGCAGCCCTACCGAACCGGGCCGCGGAGGCTACACCTTC CASSPTEPGRGGYTF TRBJ1-2 NA NA TRBV6-5
TGTGCCAGCCAAAGCGGGTTCGGCTATAATTCACCCCTCCACTTT CASQSGFGYNSPLHF TRBJ1-6 NA NA TRBV6-5
TGCGCCAGCAGCAAAGCCGTACAGGGAGACACAGATACGCAGTATTTT CASSKAVQGDTDTQYF TRBJ2-3 NA NA TRBV5-1
TGTGCCAGCAATGAATTCCGGCGGCAAGAGCAGTACTTC CASNEFRRQEQYF TRBJ2-7 NA NA TRBV6-1
TGTGCCAGCCCGCCGTTGGAGGCCTATGGCTACACCTTC CASPPLEAYGYTF TRBJ1-2 NA once TRBV2
TGTGCCAGCAGCCACAGGACAGGGGCCACCCCCAATGAGCAGTTCTTC CASSHRTGATPNEQFF TRBJ2-1 TRBD1 NA TRBV5-6
TGTGCCAGCAGCCGTACTAGCGGTAAAGAGACCCAGTACTTC CASSRTSGKETQYF TRBJ2-5 TRBD2 NA TRBV7-2
TGTGCCAGCACAGCACGGGTTATTCAGCCCCAGCATTTT CASTARVIQPQHF TRBJ1-5 NA NA TRBV6-5
TGTGCCAGCAGTGAAGGAGAGTTGGGCGACAATGAGCAGTTCTTC CASSEGELGDNEQFF TRBJ2-1 NA NA TRBV6-1
TGTGCCTGGAGTGTAACAGCTCCAGGAAACATTCAGTACTTC CAWSVTAPGNIQYF TRBJ2-4 NA NA TRBV30
TGTGCCAGCAGCTTGAGGGGGGTCATGGGCTACACCTTC CASSLRGVMGYTF TRBJ1-2 NA NA TRBV5-6
TGTGCCAGCAGAGAGAGAGTGGGGACCCAAGAGACCCAGTACTTC CASRERVGTQETQYF TRBJ2-5 NA NA TRBV7-8
TGTGCCAGCAGCCATCCTCGAGGAGCGGGGGGCCAGGGTGAGCAGTTCTTC CASSHPRGAGGQGEQFF TRBJ2-1 TRBD2 NA TRBV7-9
TGCGCCAGCAGCTTGGTATCTGGGCCTGGGGCCCAGTACTTC CASSLVSGPGAQYF TRBJ2-5 NA NA TRBV5-1
TGTGCCAGCAGCAAGCGGGGGCCAACTCACAATGAGCAGTTCTTC CASSKRGPTHNEQFF TRBJ2-1 TRBD2 NA TRBV2
TGCGCCAGCAGCTGGCAAGGACTAGCGGGGATGAGCACAGATACGCAGTATTTT CASSWQGLAGMSTDTQYF TRBJ2-3 TRBD2 NA TRBV5-1
TGTGCCAGTAGTATTTCGTCAGGGGTCTCCTACGAGCAGTACTTC CASSISSGVSYEQYF TRBJ2-7 NA NA TRBV19
TGCAGCGTCGGAACTAGCGGGGGGCGGGAGACCCAGTACTTC CSVGTSGGRETQYF TRBJ2-5 TRBD2 NA TRBV29-1
TGCGCCAGCAGCCCGGGGTACAATGAGCAGTTCTTC CASSPGYNEQFF TRBJ2-1 NA NA TRBV5-1
TGTGCCAGCGAACTTGGGTTTGGGGAAAAACTGTTTTTT CASELGFGEKLFF TRBJ1-4 NA NA TRBV6-1
TGTGCCACCAGCAAAGGACGGGGGGAGCAGCCCCAGCATTTT CATSKGRGEQPQHF TRBJ1-5 NA NA TRBV15
TGTGCCAGCAGCTTAACAGGAGGGAACACTGAAGCTTTCTTT CASSLTGGNTEAFF TRBJ1-1 NA NA TRBV7-9
TGTGCCAGCAGTTACAGCACAGATACGCAGTATTTT CASSYSTDTQYF TRBJ2-3 NA NA TRBV2